The 9 T cell receptor beta chains listed next were all sequenced from one sample in a study of CD8+CD57+ T cells in acquired aplastic anemia. Selection for sequencing was limited to patients who had shown CD8+CD57+ cell expansion by flow cytometry. Genomic DNA, the template, was used for profiling of the TCR beta VDJ and CDR3. TCRdb re-analysed the reads in MiXCR, keeping a single row per CDR3 protein. This sample carries a few hundred thousand distinct CDR3 sequences, approximately 58% of them seen once, and the ten largest clones take around 1.3%. Sequencing was done on a sample of sorted CD4+, CD8+, or CD8+CD57+ T cells (not recorded which) from PBMCs. All receptors derive from a human donor with aplastic anemia.

This clonotype was recorded at least ten times. The rearrangement uses TRBV7-9 and TRBJ1-3, with D possibly being TRBD1 (5 bases). CDR3 length: 16 amino acids. Between the trimmed V and J ends, which lost 6 bases and 1 base, there was a span of 16 bases. Germline V gene lookup returns CDR1 SEHNR and CDR2 FQNEAQ (reference sequence). The CDR3: CASSRAGGKSGNTIYF. DNA for the CDR3: TGTGCCAGCAGTAGGGCGGGGGGGAAGTCTGGAAACACCATATATTTT.

This sequence joins TRBV20-1 and TRBJ2-1; tentatively, D is TRBD2 (5 bases). Between the trimmed V and J ends, which lost 6 bases and 2 bases, there was a span of 17 bases. Germline V gene data show CDR1 as DFQATT and CDR2 as SNEGSKA (reference sequence). The CDR3 is 15 residues long. The CDR3 DNA reads TGCAGTGCCAAGAGTGAGGGAATGACCTACAATGAGCAGTTCTTC. Protein sequence: CSAKSEGMTYNEQFF.

The CDR3 bases are TGTGCCAGCAGCGTAGTTGACATAGCGTATGGCTACACCTTC. It is translated as CASSVVDIAYGYTF. The chain recombines TRBV9 with TRBJ1-2; no clear D gene. Germline V lookup: CDR1 SGDLS, CDR2 YYNGEE. Deletions cut 0 bases from V and 5 bases from J, with 11 bases between. This CDR3 contains 14 residues.

The chain uses TRBV12-3 or TRBV12-4 and TRBJ1-1; D not certain. The germline V and J ends were trimmed by 3 bases and 0 bases, with 11 bases remaining between them. The length of the CDR3 is 15 residues. CDR3 amino acids: CASSFSHNMNTEAFF. In DNA, the CDR3 is TGTGCCAGCAGTTTTTCTCATAACATGAACACTGAAGCTTTCTTT.

The V call is TRBV29-1, the J call TRBJ2-1; D remains ambiguous. CDR1 is SQVTM and CDR2 is ANQGSEA in the germline V gene. Trimming pared 0 bases from V and 3 bases from J, leaving 15 bases between. The length of the CDR3 is 16 residues. DNA for the CDR3: TGCAGCGTTGAAGATCAGGCGTTAGATATCTACAATGAGCAGTTCTTC. Translated: CSVEDQALDIYNEQFF.

The rearrangement joins TRBV20-1 to TRBJ2-7; 8 nucleotides match TRBD2. CDR3 length equals 14 residues. With V trimmed by 4 bases and J by 6 bases, 11 bases remained unmatched. The germline CDR1 and CDR2 sequences are DFQATT and SNEGSKA (reference sequence). The DNA for the CDR3 is TGCAGTGCTATAAGGACTAGCTTGCTCGGCGAGCAGTACTTC. Protein sequence: CSAIRTSLLGEQYF.

There are a few counts of this clonotype. V usage is TRBV20-1 and J usage is TRBJ1-2; no reliable D call. Trimming pared 0 bases from V and 8 bases from J, leaving 16 bases between. Germline V gene data show CDR1 as DFQATT and CDR2 as SNEGSKA (reference sequence). The CDR3 loop spans 14 amino acids. The CDR3 DNA follows: TGCAGTGCTAGAGATAGTTCCAGGTGGGAAGGCTACACCTTC. It codes for CSARDSSRWEGYTF.

The table lists this clonotype with many counts. This chain joins TRBV3-1 and TRBJ1-5; 7 bases line up with TRBD1. Germline V CDR1 and CDR2: LGHDT, YNNKEL (reference sequence). This CDR3 has 13 residues. V lost 6 bases to trimming and J lost 5 bases; unmatched junction nucleotides: 4. For the CDR3, the DNA is TGTGCCAGCAGTCATACAGGGGATCAGCCCCAGCATTTT. Protein product: CASSHTGDQPQHF.

The V call is TRBV7-3, the J call TRBJ1-6, with D unclear. Per the germline V gene, CDR1 is SGHTA and CDR2 is FQGTGA. The CDR3 spans 14 residues. V lost 2 bases and J 7 bases, leaving 9 bases between the germline ends. Here the CDR3 DNA reads TGTGCCAGCAGCTTACAAGGACGGAATTCACCCCTCCACTTT. Residues: CASSLQGRNSPLHF.